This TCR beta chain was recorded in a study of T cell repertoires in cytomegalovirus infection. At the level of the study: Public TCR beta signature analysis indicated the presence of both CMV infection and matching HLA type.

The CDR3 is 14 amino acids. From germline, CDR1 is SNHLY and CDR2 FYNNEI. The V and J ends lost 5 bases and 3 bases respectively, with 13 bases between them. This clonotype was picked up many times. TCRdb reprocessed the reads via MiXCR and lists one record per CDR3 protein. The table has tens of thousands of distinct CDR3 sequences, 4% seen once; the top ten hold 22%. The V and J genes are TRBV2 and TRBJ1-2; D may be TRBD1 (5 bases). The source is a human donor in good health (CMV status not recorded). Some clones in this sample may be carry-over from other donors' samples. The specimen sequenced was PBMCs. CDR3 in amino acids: CASSRDLGDYGYTF. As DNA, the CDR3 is TGTGCCAGCAGTCGGGACTTGGGGGACTATGGCTACACCTTC.